This TCR beta chain derives from a study of cytomegalovirus exposure and HLA in healthy donors. General study results and limits: The CMV antigen specificity of a few CMV-associated chains was confirmed through in vitro analysis.

A note on this clone: Its antigen remains unidentified.

From germline, CDR1 is LNHDA and CDR2 SQIVND (reference sequence). Unmatched junction bases numbered 12, after V lost 7 bases and J lost 6 bases. The CDR3 is made up of 16 amino acids. Generated by immunoSEQ multiplex PCR, the TCRdb table keeps only in-frame clones and is missing some. The sample carries 100,000 to 150,000 clones, about nine tenths recorded once. This receptor was taken from a woman aged 18 to 35 in good health and CMV-seronegative. Sequenced input: PBMCs. The chain combines TRBV19 with TRBJ1-5, with 10 positions matching TRBD1. The CDR3: CASIGVGDRGRQPQHF. Written as DNA, the CDR3 is TGTGCCAGTATAGGGGTCGGGGACAGGGGACGTCAGCCCCAGCATTTT.